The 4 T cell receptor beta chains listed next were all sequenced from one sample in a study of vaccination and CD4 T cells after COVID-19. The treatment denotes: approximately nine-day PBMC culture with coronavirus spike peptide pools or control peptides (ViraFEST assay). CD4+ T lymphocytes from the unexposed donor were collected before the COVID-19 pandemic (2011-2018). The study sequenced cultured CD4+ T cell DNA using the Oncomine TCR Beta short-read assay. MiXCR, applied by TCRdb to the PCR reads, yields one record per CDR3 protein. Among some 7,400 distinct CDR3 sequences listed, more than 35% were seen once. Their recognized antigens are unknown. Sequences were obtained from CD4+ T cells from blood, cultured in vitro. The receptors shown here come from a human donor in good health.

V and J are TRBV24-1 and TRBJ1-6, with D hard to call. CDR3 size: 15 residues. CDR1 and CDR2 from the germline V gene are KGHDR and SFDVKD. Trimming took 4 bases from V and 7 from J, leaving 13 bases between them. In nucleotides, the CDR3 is TGTGCCACCAGTGACGGTTCCACGGGGAATTCACCCCTCCACTTT. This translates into CATSDGSTGNSPLHF.

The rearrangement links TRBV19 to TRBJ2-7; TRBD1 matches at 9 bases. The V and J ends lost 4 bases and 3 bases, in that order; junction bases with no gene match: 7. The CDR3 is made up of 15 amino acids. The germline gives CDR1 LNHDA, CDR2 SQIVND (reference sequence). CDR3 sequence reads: CASSNNRGRGYEQYF. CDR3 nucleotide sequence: TGTGCCAGTAGTAACAACAGGGGGCGCGGCTACGAGCAGTACTTC.

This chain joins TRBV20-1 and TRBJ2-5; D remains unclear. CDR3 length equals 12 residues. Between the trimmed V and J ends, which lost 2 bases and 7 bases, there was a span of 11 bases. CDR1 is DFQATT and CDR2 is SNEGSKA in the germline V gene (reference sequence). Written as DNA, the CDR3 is TGCAGTGCTAGAACTACCTCCAGGACCCAGTACTTC. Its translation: CSARTTSRTQYF.

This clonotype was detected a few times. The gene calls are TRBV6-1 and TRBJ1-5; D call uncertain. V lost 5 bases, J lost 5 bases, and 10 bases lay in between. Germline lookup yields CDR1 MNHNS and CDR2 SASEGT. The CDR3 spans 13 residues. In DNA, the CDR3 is TGTGCCAGCAGTCCCCGCCCCGATCAGCCCCAGCATTTT. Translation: CASSPRPDQPQHF.